This T cell receptor beta chain stems from a study of blood T cells in healthy people across ages (dated by TCRdb to between 2014 and 2017). Study-level background: In model experiments, roughly one uniquely barcoded TCR beta cDNA molecule per two T cells was captured by template switching. Using deep sequencing normalized with unique cDNA molecular identifiers, the study measured how TCR beta repertoire diversity changes with age. The donors were divided into four age groups: young (average around 16 years), middle-aged (about 40), aged (around 59) and long-lived (approximately 74). To avoid experimental bias, donors of different ages were distributed randomly across sequencing lanes. Two additional independent replicas of 1 million unique cDNA reads from the same blood draw were analyzed for two donors (one aged 18 to 29 and one aged 80 or older). Overall study outcomes, separate from this receptor: Compared with the aged group, the long-lived group had more naive CD4+ T cells, fewer expanded clones and increased TCR diversity, a pattern suggesting age selection. Since profiling was done on bulk unsorted PBMCs, naive and antigen-experienced compartments could not be conclusively compared. Estimates of total diversity based on one million sequenced T cells were considered lower bounds and underestimates. Observed TCR beta diversity per million T cells fell roughly linearly with age, and a significant reduction was already apparent by age about 36. The CMV infection status of donors was not known, potentially confounding age-related changes in expanded clonotypes. There was a strong correlation between observed TCR beta diversity and the percentage of naive T cells measured by flow cytometry.

The roughly 39 donors, aged about 6 to 95 years, were systemically healthy Caucasian individuals from Russia. Ten milliliters of peripheral blood were drawn from each donor into EDTA-treated Vacutainer tubes. Ficoll-Paque density-gradient centrifugation was used to isolate PBMCs, with at least 6 million obtained per sample. Total RNA was extracted from PBMCs with Trizol reagent, with at least 6 micrograms obtained per sample. For every donor, an aliquot of PBMCs went through flow cytometry to measure the percentages of naive CD45RAhigh/CD27high T cells. In the case of this clonotype: Its recognized antigen is unknown. Within one base of it there is no much larger clone, and no base qualities were kept.

CDR1 and CDR2 (DFQATT, SNEGSKA) derive from the germline V gene (reference sequence). The CDR3 contains 16 residues, cysteine and phenylalanine counted. The entry retains the CDR3 DNA only, 48 bases that are in frame from base 1. At the junction V is shortened by 4 bases and J by 11 bases, with 29 bases in between. Library construction relied on 5' RACE. A second 7 to 11 cycle PCR used a sample-barcoded 5' primer and a J-beta primer mix. A template-switch 5' adaptor carrying 12 random nucleotides introduced a unique molecular identifier onto each TCR beta cDNA molecule. Each sample yielded at least 2.5 million CDR3-containing paired-end reads. First-strand cDNA synthesis was performed from all RNA using the Mint cDNA synthesis kit, with priming by a TRBC-specific oligonucleotide. After uracil-DNA glycosylase treatment, a first 18-cycle PCR used universal primers M1SS and BC2_uni_R on all cDNA. For the original study's pipeline: For normalization, 1 million high-quality reads, each with a distinct molecular identifier, were randomly selected from each sample. Reads sharing molecular identifiers were discarded rather than binned into consensus sequences. MiTCR, run with a Q25 quality threshold and the strictest error-elimination algorithm, handled CDR3 identification, clonotype clustering and error correction. Lower-bound total TCR beta diversity was estimated with a nonparametric unseen species model using Euler transformation. The public reads were quality trimmed at Q25 with fastp and then assembled into clones with MiXCR by TCRdb, keeping productive beta chains. Here each entry gathers all rows of one CDR3 protein and keeps the most common genes and DNA. TCRdb's processing, not the authors', yielded these V and J calls. The sample yields over 1,500,000 distinct CDR3 sequences; 35% to 50% were counted once. The ten largest clonotypes hold 20% to 25% of the sample.

This sequence uses TRBV20-1 and TRBJ2-5, and possibly TRBD2, on 6 matching bases. Sequences were obtained from blood. This clonotype was obtained from a human donor in good health. The CDR3 region reads CSAIDTLGGKDDEQYF. The nucleotides read TGCAGTGCTATAGACACCTTAGGAGGGAAAGATGATGAGCAGTACTTC.